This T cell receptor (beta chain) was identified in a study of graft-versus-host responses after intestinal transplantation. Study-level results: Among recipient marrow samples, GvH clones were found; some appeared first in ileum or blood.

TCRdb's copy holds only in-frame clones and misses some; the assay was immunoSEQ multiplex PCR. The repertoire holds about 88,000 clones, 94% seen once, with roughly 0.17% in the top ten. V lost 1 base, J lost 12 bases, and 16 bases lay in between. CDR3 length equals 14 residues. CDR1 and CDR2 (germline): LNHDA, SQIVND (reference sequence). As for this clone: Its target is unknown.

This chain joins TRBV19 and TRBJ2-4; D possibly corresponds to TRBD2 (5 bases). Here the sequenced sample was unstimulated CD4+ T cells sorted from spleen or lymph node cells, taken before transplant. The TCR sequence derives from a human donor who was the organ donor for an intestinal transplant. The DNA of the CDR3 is TGTGCCAGTAGTATAGGGGGTAGCGTTGGAAGTCAGTACTTC. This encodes CASSIGGSVGSQYF. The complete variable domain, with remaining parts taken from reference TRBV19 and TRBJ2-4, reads DGGITQSPKYLFRKEGQNVTLSCEQNLNHDAMYWYRQDPGQGLRLIYYSQIVNDFQKGDIAEGYSVSREKKESFPLTVTSAQKNPTAFYLCASSIGGSVGSQYFGAGTRLSVL.